This TCR beta chain was profiled in a study of blood T cell repertoires in COVID-19. Study context: The analysed material was cDNA or gDNA that came from T cells, B-cell-depleted T cells, or PBMCs.

V shed 5 bases, J shed 6 bases, and the junction held 10 bases outside the gene matches. The CDR3 has 16 amino acids. The germline V gene encodes CDR1 SGHTA and CDR2 FQGTGA. This clone turned up a few times. The study drew participants aged about 18 to 89 years from approximately 25 US areas. Original processing methods: Estimates of nucleated cell counts were drawn from the amplification of reference gene primers. Produced via immunoSEQ multiplex PCR; TCRdb's table is partial and in-frame only. V and J calls and clone size come straight from that table; D and trimming were deduced from the DNA. The sample records about 140,000 clones, 60% to 80% being singletons.

The sequenced sample consisted of PBMCs or T cells enriched from blood (not recorded which). V gene TRBV7-3 combines with J gene TRBJ2-2, with 9 bases lining up with TRBD1. This TCR derives from a woman between 45 and 60 years old who had recovered from COVID-19. DNA of the CDR3: TGTGCCAGCAGCACCCCCGGGACAGGGCGTTCCGGGGAGCTGTTTTTT. Translating gives CASSTPGTGRSGELFF.